These 22 T cell receptor beta chains came from one sample sequenced in a study of spatial heterogeneity in lung cancer. TCRdb re-called the 5' RACE reads with MiXCR, one entry per CDR3 protein. The sample has roughly 82,000 distinct CDR3 sequences, around 13% seen once; the top ten hold 3.5% to 5.5%. As to time point: sample taken at primary tumor resection. Unsorted whole RNA samples from tumor, nontumor lung or frozen PBMC were sequenced. Sequences were derived from PBMCs, sampled at surgery. The receptors shown here come from a male donor with early-stage non-small cell lung cancer.

This clonotype came up many times. V is TRBV12-3 or TRBV12-4 and J is TRBJ2-3, with 14 bases fitting TRBD2. The CDR3 has 19 residues. The V segment lost 10 bases and the J segment 5 bases; nucleotides outside the gene matches: 20. The CDR3 DNA follows: TGTGCCACCAACGATAGAAGTTTGACTAGCGGGGGGGCCGGAGATACGCAGTATTTT. Encoded protein: CATNDRSLTSGGAGDTQYF.

The rearrangement uses TRBV2 and TRBJ1-1, with 7 positions matching TRBD1. V trimming: 6 bases; J trimming: 0 bases; junction bases outside the gene matches: 7. Germline CDR1 SNHLY, CDR2 FYNNEI. This CDR3 comprises 15 residues. CDR3 protein: CASRKETGLNTEAFF. CDR3 bases: TGTGCCAGCAGGAAGGAGACAGGGTTGAACACTGAAGCTTTCTTT.

This clonotype was recorded at least ten times. The chain recombines TRBV12-3 or TRBV12-4 with TRBJ2-7; possibly TRBD1 for D (5 bases). This CDR3 contains 13 residues. V was pared by 5 bases and J by 2 bases, with 10 bases between. CDR3 residues: CASSQGPTYEQYF. In nucleotides, the CDR3 is TGTGCCAGCAGTCAGGGCCCTACCTACGAGCAGTACTTC.

This clonotype was observed a handful of times. V is TRBV5-1 and J is TRBJ2-7; a possible D gene is TRBD1 (5 bases). This CDR3 comprises 16 residues. Germline-derived CDR1 and CDR2 are SGHRS and YFSETQ. V was trimmed by 4 bases and J by 2 bases, leaving 19 bases between them. The CDR3 coding sequence is TGCGCCAGCAGCCCGTTATCAACAGGATCCCCCTACGAGCAGTACTTC. Translating gives CASSPLSTGSPYEQYF.

The V and J genes are TRBV4-1 and TRBJ1-1, with TRBD1 identical over 7 bases. The CDR3 consists of 15 residues. The germline V gene encodes CDR1 MGHRA and CDR2 YSYEKL. J was trimmed by 2 bases and V by 3 bases; bases with no gene match: 6. The CDR3 loop reads CASSQIDRENTEAFF. DNA of the CDR3: TGCGCCAGCAGCCAGATCGACAGGGAAAACACTGAAGCTTTCTTT.

This clonotype showed up just a few times. The rearrangement uses TRBV3-1 and TRBJ2-3; D is possibly TRBD2 (7 bases). Trimming removed 3 bases from V and 3 bases from J, with 19 bases in between. In germline, CDR1 is LGHDT, CDR2 YNNKEL (reference sequence). This CDR3 has 17 residues. CDR3 region: CASSQDGAGARTDTQYF. In DNA, the CDR3 is TGTGCCAGCAGCCAGGATGGGGCGGGGGCGCGGACAGATACGCAGTATTTT.

This clonotype showed up just a few times. V and J are TRBV5-1 and TRBJ2-2; D gene uncertain. Looked up from germline, CDR1 is SGHRS and CDR2 is YFSETQ. The CDR3 is 14 residues long. The V end was cut by 4 bases, the J end by 0 bases, with 7 bases between. Here the CDR3 DNA reads TGCGCCAGCAGCATGCTACCGAACACCGGGGAGCTGTTTTTT. Translating it yields CASSMLPNTGELFF.

V and J are TRBV20-1 and TRBJ1-2; D uncertain. CDR3 length: 11 residues. Deletions cut 1 base from V and 8 bases from J, with 8 bases between. Germline CDR1 and CDR2: DFQATT and SNEGSKA (reference sequence). The DNA for the CDR3 is TGCAGTGCTAGAGCTCTTGAGGGCTACACCTTC. Translating gives CSARALEGYTF.

V gene TRBV11-1 combines with J gene TRBJ2-7, with 7 bases that match TRBD1. The CDR3 loop spans 14 amino acids. J lost 2 bases, V lost 2 bases, and 3 bases had no gene match. Germline loops: CDR1 SGHAT, CDR2 FQDESV (reference sequence). CDR3 nucleotide sequence: TGTGCCAGCAGCTTAAACAGGGGAACCTACGAGCAGTACTTC. Translating gives CASSLNRGTYEQYF.

The chain recombines TRBV3-1 with TRBJ2-2, with D unresolved. There are 13 residues in the CDR3. The germline V gene has CDR1 LGHDT and CDR2 YNNKEL (reference sequence). V gave up 1 base and J gave up 6 bases, with 6 bases separating them. CDR3 amino acids: CASSQGTPGELFF. The CDR3 coding sequence is TGTGCCAGCAGCCAAGGTACGCCCGGGGAGCTGTTTTTT.

V is TRBV6-2 or TRBV6-3 and J is TRBJ1-5, with TRBD1 matching 7 bases. J gave up 6 bases and V 4 bases, and 9 bases lay outside the gene matches. The CDR3 loop spans 15 amino acids. CDR1 and CDR2 from the germline V gene are MNHEY and SVGEGT. The chain's CDR3 is CASSSRTGGRQPQHF. The DNA for the CDR3 is TGTGCCAGCAGTTCCCGGACAGGAGGGCGTCAGCCCCAGCATTTT.

This clonotype turned up a few times. This chain connects TRBV27 to TRBJ2-6; perhaps TRBD1 as D (5 bases). CDR3 length: 15 amino acids. Germline V lookup: CDR1 MNHEY, CDR2 SMNVEV (reference sequence). Trimming removed 6 bases from V and 1 base from J, with 10 bases in between. The CDR3 nucleotides read TGTGCCAGCAGCCGACAGAGTTCTGGGGCCAACGTCCTGACTTTC. Its translation is CASSRQSSGANVLTF.

The sample holds many counts of this clonotype. The V and J genes are TRBV5-1 and TRBJ1-2; 7 nucleotides agree with TRBD1. This CDR3 has 13 residues. Germline V lookup: CDR1 SGHRS, CDR2 YFSETQ. After removal of 0 bases from V and 7 bases from J, the junction contained 3 bases not matched to a gene. The CDR3 DNA follows: TGCGCCAGCAGCTTGGACAGGGGAATTGGCTACACCTTC. It codes for CASSLDRGIGYTF.

The rearrangement links TRBV3-1 to TRBJ2-3; a weak D match, TRBD1 (6 bases). CDR1 and CDR2 from the germline V gene are LGHDT and YNNKEL (reference sequence). Trimming removed 4 bases from V and 9 bases from J, with 14 bases in between. The CDR3 is 13 residues long. CDR3 region: CASSPGRGETQYF. The CDR3 DNA reads as TGTGCCAGCAGCCCCGGCAGGGGAGAGACGCAGTATTTT.

The chain recombines TRBV27 with TRBJ1-2; 8 nucleotides align to TRBD1. This CDR3 is 15 amino acids long. The trim removed 5 bases at V and 4 bases at J, leaving 9 bases unmatched. Germline CDR1 is MNHEY and CDR2 is SMNVEV (reference sequence). In nucleotides, the CDR3 is TGTGCCAGCAGTCCGCGACAGGGGTTATTCTATGGCTACACCTTC. It translates to CASSPRQGLFYGYTF.

This chain uses TRBV15 with TRBJ2-2; tentative D call: TRBD1 (6 bases). Trimming removed 8 bases at V and 5 bases at J, with 15 bases between. The CDR3 is 14 residues long. Germline CDR1 LNHNV, CDR2 YYDKDF (reference sequence). The CDR3 loop reads CATSKQGYTGELFF. CDR3 nucleotide sequence: TGTGCCACCTCAAAACAGGGTTATACCGGGGAGCTGTTTTTT.

V usage is TRBV4-1 and J usage is TRBJ1-1, with no clear D. The CDR3 consists of 15 residues. Germline CDR1 and CDR2: MGHRA and YSYEKL. Trimming stripped 0 bases from V and 7 bases from J, with 15 bases between. The CDR3 loop reads CASSQDYPVSGEAFF. CDR3 bases: TGCGCCAGCAGCCAAGATTACCCGGTGAGCGGTGAAGCTTTCTTT.

In its sample, this clonotype was seen a few times. This chain connects TRBV7-2 to TRBJ1-2, with 7 bases lining up with TRBD1. With 0 bases clipped from V and 0 bases from J, the junction kept 4 bases outside the gene matches. The V gene's germline CDR1 is SGHTA and CDR2 FQGNSA. The CDR3 is 16 residues long. The CDR3 reads CASSLATGTANYGYTF. The CDR3 DNA sequence: TGTGCCAGCAGCTTAGCGACGGGGACAGCTAACTATGGCTACACCTTC.

In its sample, this clonotype was seen a few times. One end of the junction is discordant with germline, which a read error may explain. The V and J genes are TRBV5-1 and TRBJ2-7; perhaps TRBD1 as D (6 bases). The CDR3 runs to 18 residues. Germline CDR1 reads SGHRS; CDR2 reads YFSETQ. In DNA, the CDR3 is TGCGCCAGCAGTTTGGATTTAGGGGGAATCACGGGACCGTACGAGCAGTACTTC. Translated: CASSLDLGGITGPYEQYF. The variable domain in full, completed from reference TRBV5-1 and TRBJ2-7, reads KAGVTQTPRYLIKTRGQQVTLSCSPISGHRSVSWYQQTPGQGLQFLFEYFSETQRNKGNFPGRFSGRQFSNSRSEMNVSTLELGDSALYLCASSLDLGGITGPYEQYFGPGTRLTVT.

This clonotype has a count of ten or more. The chain combines TRBV20-1 with TRBJ2-1, with 9 bases matching TRBD2. The germline CDR1 and CDR2 sequences are DFQATT and SNEGSKA (reference sequence). The CDR3 length is 11 residues. The CDR3 DNA reads as TGCGGGGCTAGCGGGGACAATGAGCAGTTCTTC. It specifies CGASGDNEQFF.

The V call is TRBV6-6, the J call TRBJ1-4; D remains ambiguous. V was cut by 5 bases and J by 0 bases, with 10 bases left in between. Germline V gene sequence: CDR1 MNHNY, CDR2 SVGAGI (reference sequence). The CDR3 runs to 15 residues. The CDR3 sequence is CASSIPLATNEKLFF. CDR3 coding DNA: TGTGCCAGCAGTATTCCATTGGCAACTAATGAAAAACTGTTTTTT.

This chain links TRBV28 with TRBJ2-1; D remains unclear. The CDR3 sequence is 12 residues long. Germline CDR1 and CDR2: MDHEN and SYDVKM. V lost 5 bases, J lost 6 bases, and 8 bases lay in between. The CDR3: CASSPPINEQFF. DNA of the CDR3: TGTGCCAGCAGTCCCCCTATCAATGAGCAGTTCTTC.